The sequence of this TCR beta chain was determined in a study of Ad26.COV2.S vaccination and SARS-CoV-2 variants. Stated treatment: roughly 18 received Ad26.COV2.S at low or high dose, single or two shots; roughly 5 received placebo; per-sample allocation not given. Following the first vaccine or placebo injection, samples were taken on day 63. Clones were read by immunoSEQ multiplex PCR, and TCRdb kept only the in-frame ones, dropping some. The table lists more than 350,000 clones, around nine tenths of them singletons, with 12% in the top ten. CDR3 length: 15 amino acids. CDR1 and CDR2 (germline): ENHRY, SYGVKD. V was clipped by 3 bases and J by 4 bases, with 13 bases between them.

The sequence was collected from a person between 18 and 65 years old who received the Ad26.COV2.S COVID-19 vaccine or a placebo. The gene calls are TRBV10-3 and TRBJ1-5, with a weak D call TRBD1 (6 bases). The sample here was peripheral blood, taken in a trial of Ad26.COV2.S vaccine versus placebo. CDR3 sequence (DNA): TGTGCCATCAGTGATATTAAGGACAGTAATCAGCCCCAGCATTTT. Translating gives CAISDIKDSNQPQHF.